Below, one T cell receptor (beta chain) is given with its context. The antigen this receptor binds is unknown. No clone much larger than this one lies a single base away; base qualities are absent. The immunoSEQ Assay, a bias-controlled multiplex PCR, was used to amplify TCRbeta CDR3 regions from genomic DNA. The paper's data handling went like this. Within the assay, amplification of reference gene primers was used to estimate how many nucleated cells each sample contained. To quantify the absolute abundance of each unique TCRbeta CDR3 rearrangement, sequence reads were collapsed and filtered. For each sample, productive Simpson clonality was calculated by taking the square root of Simpson's diversity index across productive rearrangements. As stored in TCRdb, this immuneACCESS dataset retains in-frame rearrangements with V and J assigned. A fraction of the clones does not appear; measured against another copy, unresolved V genes explain less than half of the discrepancy, and the remainder lacks a known reason. V and J calls and clone size are given by that table; D and trimming were obtained from the DNA. Within this sample are 300,000 to 450,000 clones, with roughly 86% of them counted one time only. The ten largest account for 1.3% of the sample.

This entry belongs to a study of blood T cell repertoires in COVID-19 (dated by TCRdb to the early 2020s). Study-level background: The collaborator samples originated in the United States, Italy and Spain and spanned the acute and convalescent phases of COVID-19. The prospective study material was composed of cDNA or gDNA derived from T cells, B-cell-depleted T cells, or PBMCs. The dataset comprised deeply sampled blood TCRbeta repertoires from subjects exposed to, actively infected with, or recovered from COVID-19. A freely available public database, intended as a resource for researchers studying the immune response to SARS-CoV-2, is where the repertoires were released. The samples were drawn from two sources: the first 160 participants of the ongoing ImmuneRACE study, and 1,254 subjects contributed by 6 global collaborators. The sample metadata nearly always contained a de-identified subject ID, COVID-19 status, age in years and sex. Where available, HLA class I and class II types were taken from metadata supplied by the sample provider and were not determined by assay-based typing. Here is what the overall study found, with its caveats: The quantity of clinical and demographic metadata differed by source and by participant and was supplied without curation.

Inclusive of the bounding cysteine and phenylalanine, the CDR3 is 13 residues long. Of the read, only the CDR3 DNA is kept; its 39 bases are in frame from base 1. At the junction V is shortened by 4 bases and J by 6 bases, with 7 bases in between. Per the germline V gene, LGHNA is the CDR1 and YNFKEQ is the CDR2. In the prospective study, participants were about 18 to 100 years old, resided in about two dozen geographic areas of the United States, and were enrolled through a virtual design. In the prospective study, participants were assigned to cohorts based on the clinical history participants reported in a screening survey and a study questionnaire. For ImmuneRACE Cohort 3, a participant was defined as recovered based on two consecutive negative NP/OP PCR tests, clearance by a healthcare professional, or resolution of symptoms. In the prospective study, whole blood, serum and a nasopharyngeal or oropharyngeal swab were collected from each participant by mobile phlebotomists. Over a roughly 2-month period, participants in the prospective study had the option of providing additional blood draws and questionnaires. Blood samples from the prospective study were shipped frozen or at room temperature prior to DNA extraction.

The V gene is TRBV4-2 and the J gene is TRBJ1-6, with the identity of the D gene unclear. This receptor was obtained from a man younger than 40 who had recovered from COVID-19. The sample was PBMCs or T cells enriched from blood (not recorded which). The CDR3 in this case is CASSPRFNSPLHF. DNA sequence: TGTGCCAGCAGCCCTCGTTTTAATTCACCCCTCCACTTT.